The 12 T cell receptor beta chains presented below share a single source sample, sequenced in a study of beta chain features in type 1 diabetes. Broader study findings: Shortening of TCRB CDR3s, moderate but significant, appeared in all four CD4+ subsets of Type 1 diabetes patients.

Their antigens remain unidentified. Every bit of the isolated RNA underwent reverse transcription, so sequencing read expressed TCRB transcripts. Assay: immunoSEQ multiplex PCR; the TCRdb copy retains only in-frame clones and omits some. The data contain 120,000 or so clones, 15% to 20% of them singletons. Source material: central memory CD4+ T cells from blood. The receptors originated from a man in his late teens or twenties with type 1 diabetes.

This clone was seen only a few times. This chain connects TRBV28 to TRBJ2-5, with no clear D. The CDR3 is 15 amino acids. Germline V gene data show CDR1 as MDHEN and CDR2 as SYDVKM. The V end lost 6 bases, the J end lost 1 base, and 15 bases lay between the germline ends. The CDR3 DNA reads as TGTGCCAGCAGCATCCCACCCGTGGGCCAAGAGACCCAGTACTTC. This encodes CASSIPPVGQETQYF.

The genes are TRBV7-6 and TRBJ2-2; 9 bases match TRBD2. The CDR3 length is 16 residues. Germline lookup yields CDR1 SGHVS and CDR2 FNYEAQ. The ends lost 4 bases at V and 4 bases at J; junction bases unmatched: 7. The CDR3 DNA follows: TGTGCCAGCAGCTCAGCGGCGGGAGGGTTCACCGGGGAGCTGTTTTTT. It yields the protein CASSSAAGGFTGELFF.

This clone was found a few times. The J gene is TRBJ2-1, the V gene TRBV30; 10 nucleotides agree with TRBD2. Germline assignment: CDR1 GTSNPN and CDR2 SVGIG (reference sequence). The CDR3 covers 21 residues. The V gene end was trimmed by 4 bases and the J gene end by 0 bases; junction bases not matched to a gene: 21. This CDR3 reads CAWTPRGLAGARYSSYNEQFF. The CDR3, as DNA: TGTGCCTGGACCCCCCGGGGTCTAGCGGGGGCCCGGTATAGCTCCTACAATGAGCAGTTCTTC. The entire variable domain, with the rest obtained from reference TRBV30 and TRBJ2-1, is as follows: SQTIHQWPATLVQPVGSPLSLECTVEGTSNPNLYWYRQAAGRGLQLLFYSVGIGQISSEVPQNLSASRPQDRQFILSSKKLLLSDSGFYLCAWTPRGLAGARYSSYNEQFFGPGTRLTVL.

This clone was seen many times. The J gene is TRBJ2-1, the V gene TRBV28; the D gene is possibly TRBD1 (7 bases). CDR1 is MDHEN and CDR2 is SYDVKM in the germline V gene. V was cut by 6 bases and J by 2 bases, with 14 bases left in between. This CDR3 region has 15 residues. CDR3 sequence reads: CASRLGGGPYNEQFF. The DNA for the CDR3 is TGTGCCAGCAGGCTTGGAGGGGGCCCCTACAATGAGCAGTTCTTC. Combining the CDR3 with reference TRBV28 and TRBJ2-1 gives the whole variable domain DVKVTQSSRYLVKRTGEKVFLECVQDMDHENMFWYRQDPGLGLRLIYFSYDVKMKEKGDIPEGYSVSREKKERFSLILESASTNQTSMYLCASRLGGGPYNEQFFGPGTRLTVL.

This clone was observed a handful of times. The chain recombines TRBV2 with TRBJ2-3; D may be TRBD2 (5 bases). Trimming left V 9 bases short and J 1 base short, with 8 bases between. The CDR3 is made up of 12 amino acids. From germline, CDR1 is SNHLY and CDR2 FYNNEI. The CDR3 spells CARGSGTDTQYF. CDR3 in DNA: TGTGCCAGAGGTAGCGGCACAGATACGCAGTATTTT.

Concerning this clone: One end of the junction is discordant with germline, which a read error may explain. The V gene is TRBV30, the J gene TRBJ2-5; TRBD2 matches 8 bases. The V gene's germline CDR1 is GTSNPN and CDR2 SVGIG (reference sequence). The CDR3 runs 14 residues. DNA of the CDR3: TGTGCCTGGAGTGCGCTAGCGGGCTTACTTACCCCGTACTTC. Translating gives CAWSALAGLLTPYF. Full variable domain (outside the CDR3, taken from reference TRBV30 and TRBJ2-5): SQTIHQWPATLVQPVGSPLSLECTVEGTSNPNLYWYRQAAGRGLQLLFYSVGIGQISSEVPQNLSASRPQDRQFILSSKKLLLSDSGFYLCAWSALAGLLTPYFGPGTRLLVL.

This clone was found a few times. The V and J genes are TRBV27 and TRBJ1-5; perhaps TRBD1 as D (6 bases). Germline CDR1 is MNHEY and CDR2 is SMNVEV (reference sequence). Trimming stripped 2 bases from V and 5 bases from J, with 13 bases between. The CDR3 is 15 residues long. The CDR3 reads CASSLGWGQDQPQHF. The CDR3 DNA follows: TGTGCCAGCAGTTTAGGCTGGGGGCAGGATCAGCCCCAGCATTTT.

This chain joins TRBV18 and TRBJ2-7; TRBD1 aligns across 8 bases. CDR1 is KGHSH and CDR2 is LQKENI in the germline V gene. The CDR3 has 14 amino acids. V dropped 3 bases and J dropped 5; count of bases not matched to a gene: 6. The CDR3 loop is CASSPQDRENEQYF. In DNA, the CDR3 is TGTGCCAGCTCACCCCAGGACAGGGAAAACGAGCAGTACTTC. Combining the CDR3 with reference TRBV18 and TRBJ2-7 gives the whole variable domain NAGVMQNPRHLVRRRGQEARLRCSPMKGHSHVYWYRQLPEEGLKFMVYLQKENIIDESGMPKERFSAEFPKEGPSILRIQQVVRGDSAAYFCASSPQDRENEQYFGPGTRLTVT.

This clone was counted a few times. The CDR3 nucleotides read TGTGCCAGCAGCTTAATGCAACGGGAGGAAGCTTTCTTT. Protein product: CASSLMQREEAFF. The chain combines TRBV7-9 with TRBJ1-1; D remains unclear. V gave up 2 bases and J gave up 8 bases, with 12 bases separating them. Germline CDR1 and CDR2: SEHNR and FQNEAQ (reference sequence). The CDR3 runs 13 residues.

With respect to this clone: At one of its ends the junction is not consistent with the germline gene, which may arise from a read error. The chain links TRBV20-1 to TRBJ2-5; no clear D. CDR1 and CDR2 (germline): DFQATT, SNEGSKA (reference sequence). The CDR3 is 11 residues long. The CDR3 spells CSARPVESQYF. The CDR3 DNA is TGCAGTGCTAGGCCCGTAGAGTCCCAGTACTTC.

This rearrangement joins TRBV27 to TRBJ2-3; TRBD2 matches at 13 bases. J gave up 1 base and V 8 bases, and 3 bases lay outside the gene matches. The germline V gene encodes CDR1 MNHEY and CDR2 SMNVEV (reference sequence). The CDR3 has 15 amino acids. CDR3 coding DNA: TGTGCCAGCCACGGACTAGCGGGGGGCACAGATACGCAGTATTTT. This sequence encodes CASHGLAGGTDTQYF.

The chain recombines TRBV6-5 with TRBJ2-7; 7 bases are a match to TRBD2. CDR3 length equals 13 residues. The germline gives CDR1 MNHEY, CDR2 SVGAGI. The V segment lost 4 bases and the J segment 4 bases; nucleotides outside the gene matches: 4. The CDR3 DNA sequence: TGTGCCAGCAGTTTTAGGGAGGGGTACGAGCAGTACTTC. It is translated as CASSFREGYEQYF.